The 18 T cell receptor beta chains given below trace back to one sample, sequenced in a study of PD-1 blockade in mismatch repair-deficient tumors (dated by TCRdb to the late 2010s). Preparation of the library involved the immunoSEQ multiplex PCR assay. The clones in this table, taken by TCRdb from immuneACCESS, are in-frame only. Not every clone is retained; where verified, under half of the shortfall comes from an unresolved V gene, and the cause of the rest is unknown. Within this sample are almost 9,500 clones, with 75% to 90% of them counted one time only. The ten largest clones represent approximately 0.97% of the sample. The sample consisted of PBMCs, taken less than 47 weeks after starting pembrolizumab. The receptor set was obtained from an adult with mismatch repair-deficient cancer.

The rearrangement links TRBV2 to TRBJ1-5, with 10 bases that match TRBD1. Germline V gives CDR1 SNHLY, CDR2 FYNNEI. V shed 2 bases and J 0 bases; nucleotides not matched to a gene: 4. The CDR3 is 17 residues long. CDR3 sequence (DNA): TGTGCCAGCAGTGAAAGGACAGGGGGGTATAGCAATCAGCCCCAGCATTTT. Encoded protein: CASSERTGGYSNQPQHF.

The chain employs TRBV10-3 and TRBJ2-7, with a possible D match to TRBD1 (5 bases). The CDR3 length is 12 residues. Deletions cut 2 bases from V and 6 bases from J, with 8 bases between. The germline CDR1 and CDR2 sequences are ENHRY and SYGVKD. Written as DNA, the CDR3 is TGTGCCATCAGTGAGCAGGGAAGCGAGCAGTACTTC. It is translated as CAISEQGSEQYF.

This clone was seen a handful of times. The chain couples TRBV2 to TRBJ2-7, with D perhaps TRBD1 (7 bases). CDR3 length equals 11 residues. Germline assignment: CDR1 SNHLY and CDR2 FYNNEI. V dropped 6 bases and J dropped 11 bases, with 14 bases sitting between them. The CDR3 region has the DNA TGTGCCAGCAGGATTGACAGGGAGGAGTACTTC. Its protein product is CASRIDREEYF.

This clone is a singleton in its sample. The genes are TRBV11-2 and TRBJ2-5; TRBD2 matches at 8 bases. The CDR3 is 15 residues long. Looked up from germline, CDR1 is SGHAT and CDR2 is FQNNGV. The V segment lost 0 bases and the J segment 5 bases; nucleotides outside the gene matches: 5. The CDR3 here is CASSLEREGLETQYF. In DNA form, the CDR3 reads TGTGCCAGCAGCTTAGAACGGGAGGGCCTCGAGACCCAGTACTTC. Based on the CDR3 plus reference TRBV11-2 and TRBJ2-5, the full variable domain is EAGVAQSPRYKIIEKRQSVAFWCNPISGHATLYWYQQILGQGPKLLIQFQNNGVVDDSQLPKDRFSAERLKGVDSTLKIQPAKLEDSAVYLCASSLEREGLETQYFGPGTRLLVL.

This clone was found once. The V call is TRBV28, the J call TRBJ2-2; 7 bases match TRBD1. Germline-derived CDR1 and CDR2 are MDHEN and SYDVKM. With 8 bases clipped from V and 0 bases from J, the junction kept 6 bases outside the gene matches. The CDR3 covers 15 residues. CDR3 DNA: TGTGCCAGCTGTAGGACAGGCGCGAACACCGGGGAGCTGTTTTTT. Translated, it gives CASCRTGANTGELFF.

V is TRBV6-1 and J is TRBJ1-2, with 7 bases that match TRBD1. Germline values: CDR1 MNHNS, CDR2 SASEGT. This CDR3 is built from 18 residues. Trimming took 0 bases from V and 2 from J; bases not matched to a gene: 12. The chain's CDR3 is CASSEARAWDRDNYGYTF. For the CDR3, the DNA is TGTGCCAGCAGTGAAGCCAGAGCCTGGGACAGAGACAACTATGGCTACACCTTC.

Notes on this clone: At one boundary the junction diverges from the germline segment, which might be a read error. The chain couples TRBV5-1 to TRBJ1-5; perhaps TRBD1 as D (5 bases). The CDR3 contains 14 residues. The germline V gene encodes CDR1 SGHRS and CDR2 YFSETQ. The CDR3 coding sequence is TGCGCCAGCAGGTTGGCCCAGGGCACTCAGCCCCAGCATTTT. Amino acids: CASRLAQGTQPQHF. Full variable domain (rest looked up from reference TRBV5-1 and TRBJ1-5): KAGVTQTPRYLIKTRGQQVTLSCSPISGHRSVSWYQQTPGQGLQFLFEYFSETQRNKGNFPGRFSGRQFSNSRSEMNVSTLELGDSALYLCASRLAQGTQPQHFGDGTRLSIL.

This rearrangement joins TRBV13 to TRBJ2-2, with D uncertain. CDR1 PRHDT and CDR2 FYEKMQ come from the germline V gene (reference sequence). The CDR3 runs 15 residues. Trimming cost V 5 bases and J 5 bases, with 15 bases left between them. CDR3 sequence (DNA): TGTGCCAGCAGCCATGCCCCTGAACAGACCGGGGAGCTGTTTTTT. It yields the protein CASSHAPEQTGELFF.

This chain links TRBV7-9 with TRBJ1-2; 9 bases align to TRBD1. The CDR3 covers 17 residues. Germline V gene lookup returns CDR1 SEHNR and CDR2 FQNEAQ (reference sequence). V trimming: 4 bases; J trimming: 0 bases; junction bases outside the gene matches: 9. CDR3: CASSYLTGGMANYGYTF. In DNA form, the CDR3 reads TGTGCCAGCAGCTACCTGACAGGGGGGATGGCTAACTATGGCTACACCTTC.

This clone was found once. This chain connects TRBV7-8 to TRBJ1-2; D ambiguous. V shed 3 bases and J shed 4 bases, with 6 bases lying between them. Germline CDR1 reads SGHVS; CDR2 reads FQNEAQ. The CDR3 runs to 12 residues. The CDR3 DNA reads TGTGCCAGCAGCTTTAGCCCCTATGGCTACACCTTC. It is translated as CASSFSPYGYTF.

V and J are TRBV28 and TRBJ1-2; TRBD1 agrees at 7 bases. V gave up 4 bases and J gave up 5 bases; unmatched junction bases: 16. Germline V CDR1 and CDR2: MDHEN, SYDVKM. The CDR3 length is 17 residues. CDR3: CASSSQGDRQAGYGYTF. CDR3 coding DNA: TGTGCCAGCAGTTCGCAGGGGGACCGCCAAGCAGGATATGGCTACACCTTC.

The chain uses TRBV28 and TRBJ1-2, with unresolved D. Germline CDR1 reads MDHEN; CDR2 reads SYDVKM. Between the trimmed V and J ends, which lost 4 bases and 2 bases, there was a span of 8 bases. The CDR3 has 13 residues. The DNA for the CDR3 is TGTGCCAGCAGTTCCTTAGTAAACTATGGCTACACCTTC. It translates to CASSSLVNYGYTF.

The CDR3 DNA follows: TGTGCCAGCAGCGTTTCGACAGGGCTCGCTGAAGCTTTCTTT. The encoded protein is CASSVSTGLAEAFF. J is TRBJ1-1 and V is TRBV9, with 7 bases aligning to TRBD1. CDR1 and CDR2 from the germline V gene are SGDLS and YYNGEE. J lost 6 bases, V lost 2 bases, and 7 bases had no gene match. The CDR3 has 14 residues.

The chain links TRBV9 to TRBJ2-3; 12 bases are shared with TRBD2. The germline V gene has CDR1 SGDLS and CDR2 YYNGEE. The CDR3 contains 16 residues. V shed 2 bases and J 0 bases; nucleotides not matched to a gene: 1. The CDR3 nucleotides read TGTGCCAGCAGCGTTGGGACTAGCGGGAGCACAGATACGCAGTATTTT. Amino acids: CASSVGTSGSTDTQYF. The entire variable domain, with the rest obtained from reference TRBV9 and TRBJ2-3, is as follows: DSGVTQTPKHLITATGQRVTLRCSPRSGDLSVYWYQQSLDQGLQFLIQYYNGEERAKGNILERFSAQQFPDLHSELNLSSLELGDSALYFCASSVGTSGSTDTQYFGPGTRLTVL.

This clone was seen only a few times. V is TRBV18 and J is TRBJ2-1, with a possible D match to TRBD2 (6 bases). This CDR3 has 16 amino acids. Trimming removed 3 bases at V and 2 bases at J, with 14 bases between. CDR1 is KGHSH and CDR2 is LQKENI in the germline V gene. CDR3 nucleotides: TGTGCCAGCTCACCCGAGGGCGGGGTAACCTACAATGAGCAGTTCTTC. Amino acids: CASSPEGGVTYNEQFF.

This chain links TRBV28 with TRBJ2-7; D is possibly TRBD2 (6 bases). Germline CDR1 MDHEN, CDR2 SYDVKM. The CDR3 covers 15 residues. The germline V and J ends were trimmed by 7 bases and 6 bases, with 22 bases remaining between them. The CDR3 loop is CASTTPVAAGGEQYF. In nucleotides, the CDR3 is TGTGCCAGCACCACTCCCGTAGCGGCCGGAGGCGAGCAGTACTTC. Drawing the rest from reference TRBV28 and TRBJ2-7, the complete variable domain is DVKVTQSSRYLVKRTGEKVFLECVQDMDHENMFWYRQDPGLGLRLIYFSYDVKMKEKGDIPEGYSVSREKKERFSLILESASTNQTSMYLCASTTPVAAGGEQYFGPGTRLTVT.

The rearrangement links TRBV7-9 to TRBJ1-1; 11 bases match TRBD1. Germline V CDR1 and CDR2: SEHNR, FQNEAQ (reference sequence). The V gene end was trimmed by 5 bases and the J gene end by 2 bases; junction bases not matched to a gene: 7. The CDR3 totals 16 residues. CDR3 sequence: CASSVRDRGANTEAFF. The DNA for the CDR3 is TGTGCCAGCAGCGTCCGGGACAGGGGGGCAAACACTGAAGCTTTCTTT.

The DNA of the CDR3 is TGTGCCAGCAGCCGAAGAGCCCGGACAGGGGTAAACATTCAGTACTTC. It codes for CASSRRARTGVNIQYF. This rearrangement joins TRBV14 to TRBJ2-4, with 9 bases matching TRBD1. The CDR3 is made up of 16 amino acids. V was clipped by 4 bases and J by 6 bases; unmatched bases: 10. Germline lookup yields CDR1 SGHDN and CDR2 FVKESK.